These 30 T cell receptor beta chains were all obtained from the same sample, sequenced in a study of tumor-infiltrating lymphocytes in primary liver carcinoma. From approximately 530 ng of total RNA, TCR beta-specific cDNA was reverse-transcribed using a constant-region primer. Construction of TCR beta libraries relied on three successive nested multiplex PCR rounds employing slightly modified ARM-PCR. TRBV1-TRBV30 forward primers paired with a C-beta reverse primer were used in the first two PCR rounds, which ran 9 to 10 cycles each. TCRdb re-called the multiplex PCR reads with MiXCR, one entry per CDR3 protein. The sample yields a few hundred thousand distinct CDR3 sequences, nearly 60% seen once. Unsorted whole blood served as the source of blood RNA, and germline DNA was extracted as well. Sequencing used peripheral blood. These TCRs come from a young woman with primary liver carcinoma and hepatitis B virus infection.

The chain combines TRBV12-3 or TRBV12-4 with TRBJ1-5; weak D call: TRBD2 (6 bases). The closer fit of TRBJ2-3 to the DNA end suggests the J call may be wrong. The CDR3 has 14 residues. CDR3 in amino acids: CASSLGTPVAAQYF. The CDR3 region has the DNA TGTGCCAGCAGTTTGGGGACTCCCGTTGCAGCACAGTATTTT.

A note on this clonotype: A junction boundary mismatches the germline segment, possibly from a read error. J is TRBJ2-3 and V is TRBV29-1; D perhaps matches TRBD2 (6 bases). The CDR3 is 13 residues long. CDR1 is SQVTM, CDR2 ANQGSEA, per germline. The DNA for the CDR3 is TGCAGCTCCGACGCGGGGCAGTCAGATACGCTGTATTTT. Its translation: CSSDAGQSDTLYF.

This clonotype was counted a single time. The V call is TRBV30, the J call TRBJ1-5; possibly TRBD1 for D (5 bases). The CDR3 length is 15 residues. The ends were cut back, 2 bases at V and 7 bases at J, with 18 bases in the middle. The germline CDR1 and CDR2 sequences are GTSNPN and SVGIG (reference sequence). CDR3 DNA: TGTGCCTGGAGTTTCTCCTCGGACGGGGGACAGCCCCAGCATTTT. Protein product: CAWSFSSDGGQPQHF.

Note on this clonotype: This sequence may be a read error, since a much larger clone differs from it by one base. The chain recombines TRBV7-8 with TRBJ1-5, with D hard to call. The J call may be faulty, since TRBJ2-3 better matches the DNA end. The CDR3 runs 13 residues. In germline, CDR1 is SGHVS, CDR2 FQNEAQ. The CDR3 DNA reads TGTGCCAGCAGCTTAGCGTTGCAGCAGCCCCAGTATTTT. Amino acids: CASSLALQQPQYF.

At least ten counts were recorded for this clonotype. The V gene is TRBV12-3 or TRBV12-4, the J gene TRBJ2-5; D uncertain. Trimming left V 3 bases short and J 5 bases short, with 10 bases between. The CDR3 consists of 13 residues. In DNA form, the CDR3 reads TGTGCCAGCAGTTTTTCGAGTCAGGAGACCCAGTACTTC. Amino acid sequence: CASSFSSQETQYF.

The chain uses TRBV7-8 and TRBJ2-7; D may correspond to TRBD1 or TRBD2 (5 bases each). V shed 5 bases and J shed 5 bases, with 19 bases lying between them. From germline, CDR1 is SGHVS and CDR2 FQNEAQ. This CDR3 comprises 15 residues. The CDR3 DNA sequence: TGTGCCAGCAGCCCACATCGGGTGGGACGCAACGAGCAGTACTTC. It yields the protein CASSPHRVGRNEQYF.

As regards this clonotype: The conserved final phenylalanine or tryptophan is absent from the CDR3, which likely points to a read error. CDR3 region: CASSIGQVAGQPQHS. The CDR3 region has the DNA TGTGCCAGCAGTATCGGACAGGTGGCGGGACAGCCCCAGCATTCT. The V and J genes are TRBV6-1 and TRBJ1-5; 7 nucleotides line up with TRBD1. J lost 7 bases, V lost 5 bases, and 11 bases had no gene match. The length of the CDR3 is 15 residues. In germline, CDR1 is MNHNS, CDR2 SASEGT.

Comment on this clonotype: One junction end does not reproduce the germline sequence, and a read error may be involved. The chain carries TRBV2 and TRBJ2-7; tentatively, D is TRBD2 (6 bases). This CDR3 is 13 amino acids long. The germline CDR1 and CDR2 sequences are SNHLY and FYNNEI. CDR3 sequence: CASTGGLSYEQYF. The CDR3, as DNA: TGTGCTAGCACCGGGGGTCTCAGCTACGAGCAGTACTTC.

This clonotype was seen more than once but under ten times. Mismatch with germline at one junction end may stem from a read error. CDR3 coding DNA: TGTGCCAGCAAGTCGCGGACCTACAGTGAGCAGTTCTTC. Translated, it gives CASKSRTYSEQFF. The chain has TRBV6-5 and TRBJ2-1; D is undetermined. The CDR3 is 13 residues long. In germline, CDR1 is MNHEY, CDR2 SVGAGI.

The table lists this clonotype with many counts. V and J are TRBV30 and TRBJ2-7; TRBD2 matches at 11 bases. Germline lookup yields CDR1 GTSNPN and CDR2 SVGIG (reference sequence). The CDR3 sequence is 11 residues long. CDR3 nucleotide sequence: TGTGCCTGGAGGGCTAGCGGGAGGTTCGTCGTC. Residues: CAWRASGRFVV.

Worth noting for this clonotype: One end of the junction fails to match germline, which may point to a read error. This chain uses TRBV4-2 with TRBJ2-6; 8 bases align to TRBD1. The CDR3 runs 19 residues. CDR1 LGHNA and CDR2 YNFKEQ come from the germline V gene. CDR3 loop: CASSQVLQGASSGANLLTF. DNA for the CDR3: TGTGCCAGCAGCCAAGTGTTGCAGGGGGCCTCCTCTGGGGCCAACCTCCTGACTTTC.

This clonotype was seen repeatedly, ten times or more. The chain combines TRBV12-3 or TRBV12-4 with TRBJ2-5; 11 bases are shared with TRBD1. J gave up 7 bases and V 7 bases, and 8 bases lay outside the gene matches. The CDR3 consists of 14 residues. CDR3 DNA sequence: TGTGCCAGCACAGGACAGGGGGCGGCTAGGACCCAGTACTTC. Translated, it gives CASTGQGAARTQYF.

The chain joins TRBV7-9 to TRBJ2-1, with 11 bases fitting TRBD2. The germline CDR1 and CDR2 sequences are SEHNR and FQNEAQ (reference sequence). The CDR3 covers 17 residues. V was pared by 5 bases and J by 7 bases, with 13 bases of the junction left unmatched. The CDR3 bases are TGTGCCAGCAGCCAGGGCGGGAGGCTAGCGGGAGGAAATGAGCAGTTCTTC. This codes for CASSQGGRLAGGNEQFF.

Worth noting for this clonotype: Here the CDR3 omits its conserved ending phenylalanine or tryptophan, so a read error is the likely source. The DNA is left out, because the CDR3 cannot be placed on it with certainty; the CDR3 is given as TCRdb lists it. The chain employs TRBV12-3 or TRBV12-4 and TRBJ2-2; TRBD1, the table's D call, was not compared with the DNA. The CDR3 has 16 residues if both end residues are counted. The CDR3 protein is CASSPRGEQNTGELFL.

In the case of this clonotype: Its ends do not fully match the called genes, so a read error is possible. The V and J genes are TRBV6-1 and TRBJ2-1; TRBD2 matches at 9 bases. From germline, CDR1 is MNHNS and CDR2 SASEGT. There are 14 residues in the CDR3. The CDR3, as DNA: TGTGTCAGCAGGGCGGGAGGGACCTACAATGAGCAGTTCTTC. This sequence encodes CVSRAGGTYNEQFF.

Comments on this clonotype: Likely a read error: the CDR3 ends without its conserved phenylalanine or tryptophan. V gene TRBV11-1 combines with J gene TRBJ2-1; 11 bases line up with TRBD2. The CDR3 is made up of 16 amino acids. Losses at the gene ends were 5 bases for V and 8 bases for J; bases not matched to a gene: 11. Germline V gene data show CDR1 as SGHAT and CDR2 as FQDESV (reference sequence). The CDR3 region is CASSPGTSGRVDEQFL. The CDR3 DNA sequence: TGTGCCAGCAGCCCGGGGACTAGCGGTAGGGTGGATGAGCAGTTCCTC.

This clonotype was counted a few times. In DNA, the CDR3 is TGTGCCAGCGAGGGGACTAGAAACGCGAATGAGCAGTTCTTC. Its protein product is CASEGTRNANEQFF. The chain recombines TRBV7-9 with TRBJ2-1, with TRBD2 matching 8 bases. Germline V gene lookup returns CDR1 SEHNR and CDR2 FQNEAQ (reference sequence). The CDR3 length is 14 residues. With V trimmed by 8 bases and J by 7 bases, 10 bases remained unmatched.

The table lists this clonotype with many counts. The rearrangement uses TRBV12-3 or TRBV12-4 and TRBJ1-4, with 7 nucleotides matching TRBD1. V dropped 2 bases and J dropped 7; count of bases not matched to a gene: 4. The CDR3 spans 14 residues. The CDR3 DNA follows: TGTGCCAGCAGTTTAAGGAGGGGGCGTGAAAAACTGTTTTTT. It encodes CASSLRRGREKLFF.

The chain has TRBV13 and TRBJ2-2, with D perhaps TRBD2 (7 bases). Trimming removed 5 bases from V and 5 bases from J, with 18 bases in between. The length of the CDR3 is 16 residues. CDR1 and CDR2 from the germline V gene are PRHDT and FYEKMQ (reference sequence). CDR3 residues: CASSPQGGGRTGELFF. In DNA form, the CDR3 reads TGTGCCAGCAGCCCCCAGGGAGGGGGTCGTACCGGGGAGCTGTTTTTT.

The rearrangement joins TRBV6-1 to TRBJ1-3; no reliable D call. Trimming stripped 4 bases from V and 0 bases from J, with 10 bases between. This CDR3 is 15 amino acids long. CDR1 and CDR2 from the germline V gene are MNHNS and SASEGT. Here the CDR3 DNA reads TGTGCCAGCAGTGTTGATCCAAGCTCTGGAAACACCATATATTTT. Translating gives CASSVDPSSGNTIYF.

On this clonotype: At one end, the junction sequence differs from germline, possibly due to a read error. The V call is TRBV5-1, the J call TRBJ2-2; D perhaps matches TRBD2 (5 bases). From germline, CDR1 is SGHRS and CDR2 YFSETQ. This CDR3 has 12 amino acids. This CDR3 is CASKFDTGKLFF. DNA of the CDR3: TGCGCCAGCAAGTTCGACACCGGGAAGCTGTTTTTT.

The V call is TRBV5-1, the J call TRBJ2-2, with 8 bases that match TRBD1. The CDR3 covers 15 residues. Germline V lookup: CDR1 SGHRS, CDR2 YFSETQ. V was pared by 5 bases and J by 0 bases, with 3 bases of the junction left unmatched. CDR3 bases: TGCGCCAGCAGGGACAGGGTCCCGAACACCGGGGAGCTGTTTTTT. This translates into CASRDRVPNTGELFF.

Worth noting for this clonotype: Compared with germline, one end of the junction differs, possibly owing to a read error. The rearrangement uses TRBV29-1 and TRBJ2-7; D possibly corresponds to TRBD2 (5 bases). In germline, CDR1 is SQVTM, CDR2 ANQGSEA. The CDR3 runs 12 residues. The CDR3 bases are TGCTGCGTTGATGGGCTAGACTACGAGCTGTACTTC. Residues: CCVDGLDYELYF.

Comments on this clonotype: Since no conserved phenylalanine or tryptophan closes the CDR3, a read error is the likely cause. V usage is TRBV5-1 and J usage is TRBJ1-1; weak D call: TRBD1 (5 bases). The CDR3 is 14 residues long. Germline-derived CDR1 and CDR2 are SGHRS and YFSETQ. The V and J ends lost 0 bases and 4 bases respectively, with 10 bases between them. The DNA for the CDR3 is TGCGCCAGCAGCTTGGCCTCGGGGGGCACTGAAGCTTTCTCT. It encodes CASSLASGGTEAFS.

This clonotype was picked up many times. V is TRBV12-3 or TRBV12-4 and J is TRBJ2-1; D is unresolved. The CDR3 contains 12 residues. Deletions cut 5 bases from V and 6 bases from J, with 8 bases between. The CDR3 reads CASSLRPNEQFF. Here the CDR3 DNA reads TGTGCCAGCAGTCTCCGTCCCAATGAGCAGTTCTTC.

The chain combines TRBV28 with TRBJ1-2; a weak D match, TRBD1 (5 bases). CDR1 and CDR2 (germline): MDHEN, SYDVKM. This CDR3 has 13 residues. The ends were cut back, 5 bases at V and 4 bases at J, with 11 bases in the middle. CDR3 nucleotide sequence: TGTGCCAGCAGTCTCAGAGACAGCTATGGCTACACCTTC. Translated: CASSLRDSYGYTF.

The rearrangement links TRBV13 to TRBJ2-1; D gene ambiguous. This CDR3 comprises 13 residues. In germline, CDR1 is PRHDT, CDR2 FYEKMQ (reference sequence). The V end was cut by 8 bases, the J end by 8 bases, with 16 bases between. This chain's CDR3 is CASRYSAVDEQFF. As DNA, the CDR3 is TGTGCCAGCCGCTATTCCGCAGTAGATGAGCAGTTCTTC.

To note about this clonotype: This may stem from a read error, because a much larger clone lies one nucleotide away. The chain carries TRBV4-3 and TRBJ2-2; unclear D gene. The CDR3 is 15 amino acids. CDR1 and CDR2 (germline): LGHNA, YSLEER. CDR3 amino acids: CAGSQGDMVSGELFF. CDR3 in DNA: TGCGCCGGCAGCCAAGGCGATATGGTTAGCGGGGAGCTGTTTTTT.

This clonotype was picked up many times. V usage is TRBV6-5 and J usage is TRBJ2-2; 10 positions match TRBD2. The germline V gene encodes CDR1 MNHEY and CDR2 SVGAGI. This CDR3 has 15 residues. The V segment lost 4 bases and the J segment 5 bases; nucleotides outside the gene matches: 4. The CDR3 region has the DNA TGTGCCAGCAGTTCGCTAGCGGGAGAAACCGGGGAGCTGTTTTTT. Translated, it gives CASSSLAGETGELFF.

This clonotype was picked up one time. This may be a read error, as it is one base from a much larger clone. CDR3 DNA: TGTGCCAGCAGACCCGCCCGGGACAGTTATATCTACGAGCAGTACTTC. Translating it yields CASRPARDSYIYEQYF. The chain recombines TRBV6-5 with TRBJ2-7; 7 positions agree with TRBD1. With 6 bases clipped from V and 3 bases from J, the junction kept 14 bases outside the gene matches. CDR3 length: 16 amino acids. CDR1 is MNHEY, CDR2 SVGAGI, per germline.